These 31 T cell receptor beta chains were all obtained from the same sample, sequenced in a study of OX40 agonist ivuxolimab in advanced cancers. The protocol was immunoSEQ multiplex PCR, while the TCRdb copy is restricted to in-frame clones and leaves out a portion. The sample has some 76,000 clones, over 90% seen once; the top ten hold about 6.4%. The sequencing here drew on CD4+ or CD8+ T cells sorted from blood, taken in a trial of the OX40 agonist ivuxolimab. The receptors originated from an adult with an advanced solid tumor such as melanoma, head and neck, liver or kidney cancer.

As for this clone: One junction end does not reproduce the germline sequence, and a read error may be involved. This chain links TRBV5-1 with TRBJ1-5; 7 bases line up with TRBD1. The germline gives CDR1 SGHRS, CDR2 YFSETQ. The CDR3 sequence is 13 residues long. The CDR3 loop is CASSLAGGGPQHF. CDR3 DNA sequence: TGTGCCAGCAGCTTGGCAGGGGGAGGGCCCCAGCATTTT.

The rearrangement joins TRBV30 to TRBJ2-5, with D maybe TRBD1 (5 bases). Germline CDR1 reads GTSNPN; CDR2 reads SVGIG (reference sequence). V lost 1 base and J lost 3, with 6 bases in between. This CDR3 contains 12 residues. The CDR3 protein is CAWSGGKETQYF. CDR3 bases: TGTGCCTGGAGTGGGGGCAAAGAGACCCAGTACTTC.

The chain couples TRBV29-1 to TRBJ2-7, with 7 bases aligning to TRBD2. Germline trimming cut 3 bases from V and 1 base from J; bases unmatched to any gene: 9. Germline values: CDR1 SQVTM, CDR2 ANQGSEA. The CDR3 is made up of 15 amino acids. CDR3 sequence: CSVEVAGQHSYEQYF. The CDR3, as DNA: TGCAGCGTTGAGGTAGCGGGCCAACATTCCTACGAGCAGTACTTC.

V and J are TRBV27 and TRBJ2-1; 8 bases are shared with TRBD2. Germline values: CDR1 MNHEY, CDR2 SMNVEV (reference sequence). V was pared by 7 bases and J by 2 bases, with 7 bases of the junction left unmatched. There are 15 residues in the CDR3. CDR3 region: CASIGRGRTYNEQFF. CDR3 coding DNA: TGTGCCAGCATCGGTCGCGGGAGGACCTACAATGAGCAGTTCTTC.

The V call is TRBV5-4, the J call TRBJ1-6; D uncertain. The ends were cut back, 0 bases at V and 7 bases at J, with 14 bases in the middle. Germline CDR1 is SGHNT and CDR2 is YYREEE (reference sequence). This CDR3 region has 16 residues. CDR3 DNA sequence: TGTGCCAGCAGCTTGGAATTTCGGGGAGGAAATTCACCCCTCCACTTT. This sequence encodes CASSLEFRGGNSPLHF. Together with reference TRBV5-4 and TRBJ1-6, the CDR3 gives the full variable domain: ETGVTQSPTHLIKTRGQQVTLRCSSQSGHNTVSWYQQALGQGPQFIFQYYREEENGRGNFPPRFSGLQFPNYSSELNVNALELDDSALYLCASSLEFRGGNSPLHFGNGTRLTVT.

This clone was detected once. This sequence joins TRBV19 and TRBJ2-1; D not resolved. Trimming left V 4 bases short and J 0 bases short, with 7 bases between. CDR1 and CDR2 from the germline V gene are LNHDA and SQIVND (reference sequence). The length of the CDR3 is 14 residues. The CDR3 spells CASSTTGSYNEQFF. CDR3 DNA: TGTGCCAGTAGTACAACTGGCTCCTACAATGAGCAGTTCTTC.

This clone appeared a single time. The V call is TRBV4-1, the J call TRBJ2-2; 11 bases are shared with TRBD2. The CDR3 is made up of 17 amino acids. Per germline, CDR1 MGHRA and CDR2 YSYEKL. Trimming removed 7 bases from V and 4 bases from J; junction bases left unmatched: 11. The CDR3 here is CASTPIAGGPGTGELFF. CDR3 DNA sequence: TGCGCCAGCACCCCTATAGCGGGAGGGCCGGGCACCGGGGAGCTGTTTTTT.

This chain links TRBV5-4 with TRBJ2-3; D is undetermined. From germline, CDR1 is SGHNT and CDR2 YYREEE (reference sequence). This CDR3 comprises 16 residues. V shed 0 bases and J shed 4 bases, with 15 bases lying between them. CDR3 bases: TGTGCCAGCAGCTTGGAGGGAAGCCGCAGTGCAGATACGCAGTATTTT. As protein: CASSLEGSRSADTQYF.

The CDR3 nucleotides read TGTGCCAGCAGTTGGACTAGCGGGGGCTACGAGCAGTACTTC. Encoded protein: CASSWTSGGYEQYF. The rearrangement joins TRBV27 to TRBJ2-7; 13 bases fit TRBD2. V shed 4 bases and J 3 bases; nucleotides not matched to a gene: 0. From germline, CDR1 is MNHEY and CDR2 SMNVEV (reference sequence). The CDR3 has 14 residues.

V gene TRBV29-1 combines with J gene TRBJ1-1, with a possible D match to TRBD1 (6 bases). Trimming shortened V by 3 bases and J by 6 bases, and 14 bases separated the two germline ends. The germline CDR1 and CDR2 sequences are SQVTM and ANQGSEA. The CDR3 length is 13 residues. CDR3 bases: TGCAGCGTTGAGGGGGGGGCCGGGCCTGAAGCTTTCTTT. Translated: CSVEGGAGPEAFF.

This sequence joins TRBV29-1 and TRBJ2-1, with TRBD2 identical over 14 bases. J lost 2 bases, V lost 7 bases, and 7 bases had no gene match. This CDR3 contains 16 residues. From germline, CDR1 is SQVTM and CDR2 ANQGSEA. The CDR3 bases are TGCAGCGCCCAGGGACTAGCGGGAGTTCCCTACAATGAGCAGTTCTTC. Its translation is CSAQGLAGVPYNEQFF.

V usage is TRBV6-1 and J usage is TRBJ1-4; TRBD1 is a possible D gene (5 bases). The V and J ends lost 8 bases and 4 bases respectively, with 14 bases between them. Germline V lookup: CDR1 MNHNS, CDR2 SASEGT. CDR3 length: 14 residues. This CDR3 reads CASRYRGLNEKLFF. The CDR3 coding sequence is TGTGCCAGCCGGTACCGGGGCCTTAATGAAAAACTGTTTTTT.

CDR3 amino acids: CASSYGSGASSYEQYF. DNA of the CDR3: TGTGCCAGTAGCTACGGCTCTGGGGCTAGCTCCTACGAGCAGTACTTC. The chain links TRBV19 to TRBJ2-7; tentative D call: TRBD1 (5 bases). The CDR3 extends over 16 amino acids. The germline gives CDR1 LNHDA, CDR2 SQIVND (reference sequence). The V and J ends lost 6 bases and 0 bases respectively, with 18 bases between them.

The J gene is TRBJ2-2, the V gene TRBV27, with a possible D match to TRBD1 (6 bases). The CDR3 has 13 amino acids. From germline, CDR1 is MNHEY and CDR2 SMNVEV (reference sequence). With 10 bases removed from V and 4 bases from J, the gap between germline ends came to 13 bases. The CDR3: CATQLGGTGELFF. The CDR3 DNA sequence: TGTGCCACCCAGTTAGGGGGCACCGGGGAGCTGTTTTTT.

The chain carries TRBV5-1 and TRBJ2-7, with D possibly being TRBD1 (6 bases). CDR1 SGHRS and CDR2 YFSETQ come from the germline V gene. The V end was cut by 4 bases, the J end by 0 bases, with 11 bases between. The CDR3 contains 14 residues. The CDR3: CASSVTGSSYEQYF. CDR3 nucleotides: TGCGCCAGCAGCGTCACAGGGAGCTCCTACGAGCAGTACTTC.

This chain connects TRBV5-1 to TRBJ2-7; a weak D match, TRBD2 (5 bases). The V end lost 3 bases, the J end lost 2 bases, and 9 bases lay between the germline ends. There are 13 residues in the CDR3. Germline-derived CDR1 and CDR2 are SGHRS and YFSETQ. The CDR3 sequence: CASSWTETYEQYF. CDR3 coding DNA: TGCGCCAGCAGCTGGACTGAAACCTACGAGCAGTACTTC. The entire variable domain, with the rest obtained from reference TRBV5-1 and TRBJ2-7, is as follows: KAGVTQTPRYLIKTRGQQVTLSCSPISGHRSVSWYQQTPGQGLQFLFEYFSETQRNKGNFPGRFSGRQFSNSRSEMNVSTLELGDSALYLCASSWTETYEQYFGPGTRLTVT.

V is TRBV5-1 and J is TRBJ2-2, with D perhaps TRBD1 or TRBD2 (6 bases each). V was trimmed by 6 bases and J by 4 bases, leaving 16 bases between them. CDR1 and CDR2 from the germline V gene are SGHRS and YFSETQ. CDR3 length: 15 amino acids. In DNA form, the CDR3 reads TGCGCCAGCAAAGGGGGGCAGTCCCCCACCGGGGAGCTGTTTTTT. It is translated as CASKGGQSPTGELFF.

Points on this clone: At one of its ends the junction is not consistent with the germline gene, which may arise from a read error. The rearrangement joins TRBV11-2 to TRBJ2-1; 12 bases align to TRBD2. The CDR3 runs to 15 residues. Germline CDR1 is SGHAT and CDR2 is FQNNGV. CDR3 DNA: TGTGCCAGCAGCTTCGGACTAGCGGGATACAGTGAGCAGTTCTTC. Its translation is CASSFGLAGYSEQFF.

The gene calls are TRBV5-6 and TRBJ1-5; D unclear. The length of the CDR3 is 14 residues. The germline CDR1 and CDR2 sequences are SGHDT and YYEEEE. V was clipped by 4 bases and J by 0 bases, with 8 bases between them. CDR3 sequence (DNA): TGTGCCAGCAGCAGAGGATATAGCAATCAGCCCCAGCATTTT. Translated, it gives CASSRGYSNQPQHF.

This clone appeared once. The rearrangement uses TRBV7-9 and TRBJ1-4, with TRBD1 matching 9 bases. V gave up 5 bases and J gave up 5 bases; unmatched junction bases: 6. This CDR3 is 15 amino acids long. Germline V gives CDR1 SEHNR, CDR2 FQNEAQ (reference sequence). CDR3 sequence (DNA): TGTGCCAGCAGCCCACTGACAGGGGGGAATGAAAAACTGTTTTTT. This gives the protein CASSPLTGGNEKLFF.

This clone was seen only a few times. In the same sample, other DNA sequences code for this CDR3. The rearrangement joins TRBV28 to TRBJ1-1; no definite D call. The V end lost 8 bases, the J end lost 5 bases, and 6 bases lay between the germline ends. CDR3 length: 10 amino acids. Germline V gives CDR1 MDHEN, CDR2 SYDVKM. CDR3 residues: CASGDTEAFF. CDR3 bases: TGTGCCAGCGGTGATACTGAAGCTTTCTTT.

The chain combines TRBV14 with TRBJ1-2; a weak D match, TRBD1 (6 bases). Looked up from germline, CDR1 is SGHDN and CDR2 is FVKESK. Trimming removed 1 base at V and 4 bases at J, with 16 bases between. The CDR3 extends over 16 amino acids. CDR3: CASSQAVWGGPYGYTF. CDR3 nucleotide sequence: TGTGCCAGCAGCCAAGCAGTTTGGGGGGGCCCCTATGGCTACACCTTC.

CDR3 region: CASSRTSFLNTEAFF. DNA of the CDR3: TGTGCCAGCAGTAGGACCTCATTCCTGAACACTGAAGCTTTCTTT. The chain has TRBV6-5 and TRBJ1-1; no clear D. Germline V gene lookup returns CDR1 MNHEY and CDR2 SVGAGI. Trimming shortened V by 5 bases and J by 0 bases, and 13 bases separated the two germline ends. The CDR3 length is 15 residues.

This rearrangement joins TRBV28 to TRBJ1-2; D unclear. With 4 bases removed from V and 2 bases from J, the gap between germline ends came to 8 bases. CDR1 is MDHEN, CDR2 SYDVKM, per germline. The CDR3 spans 13 residues. CDR3 coding DNA: TGTGCCAGCAGTTGGGGAGAAAACTATGGCTACACCTTC. Protein sequence: CASSWGENYGYTF.

The chain joins TRBV19 to TRBJ1-2, with D hard to call. The CDR3 sequence is 14 residues long. V dropped 5 bases and J dropped 0 bases, with 10 bases sitting between them. Germline CDR1 reads LNHDA; CDR2 reads SQIVND (reference sequence). The CDR3 DNA reads as TGTGCCAGTAGTGCCTCTGGAGCTAACTATGGCTACACCTTC. Encoded protein: CASSASGANYGYTF. Complete variable domain (other parts from reference TRBV19 and TRBJ1-2): DGGITQSPKYLFRKEGQNVTLSCEQNLNHDAMYWYRQDPGQGLRLIYYSQIVNDFQKGDIAEGYSVSREKKESFPLTVTSAQKNPTAFYLCASSASGANYGYTFGSGTRLTVV.

The CDR3 here is CASSQHGSSYEQYF. As DNA, the CDR3 is TGTGCCAGCAGCCAACACGGGAGCTCCTACGAGCAGTACTTC. The chain links TRBV14 to TRBJ2-7, with D possibly TRBD2 on 6 matching bases. Between the trimmed V and J ends, which lost 2 bases and 0 bases, there was a span of 8 bases. Germline V gene sequence: CDR1 SGHDN, CDR2 FVKESK. The CDR3 covers 14 residues.

This clone was detected a few times. This chain links TRBV30 with TRBJ1-3; no clear D. Germline V gene sequence: CDR1 GTSNPN, CDR2 SVGIG (reference sequence). V was cut by 4 bases and J by 1 base, with 5 bases left in between. CDR3 size: 12 residues. CDR3 sequence reads: CAWKASGNTIYF. The CDR3 DNA sequence: TGTGCCTGGAAGGCATCTGGAAACACCATATATTTT. Full variable domain (outside the CDR3, taken from reference TRBV30 and TRBJ1-3): SQTIHQWPATLVQPVGSPLSLECTVEGTSNPNLYWYRQAAGRGLQLLFYSVGIGQISSEVPQNLSASRPQDRQFILSSKKLLLSDSGFYLCAWKASGNTIYFGEGSWLTVV.

V gene TRBV19 combines with J gene TRBJ2-1, with D possibly TRBD2 on 6 matching bases. The germline V gene has CDR1 LNHDA and CDR2 SQIVND (reference sequence). The CDR3 has 14 amino acids. V was cut by 3 bases and J by 9 bases, with 15 bases left in between. The CDR3: CASSMGGGMGEQFF. CDR3 nucleotides: TGTGCCAGTAGTATGGGAGGAGGGATGGGTGAGCAGTTCTTC.

The V gene is TRBV5-1, the J gene TRBJ2-7, with 7 bases matching TRBD1. CDR1 and CDR2 (germline): SGHRS, YFSETQ. Trimming at V came to 2 bases and at J to 2 bases, leaving 4 bases not matched to a gene. This CDR3 has 14 amino acids. The CDR3 loop is CASSFGDSPYEQYF. CDR3 coding DNA: TGCGCCAGCAGCTTTGGGGACAGCCCCTACGAGCAGTACTTC.

V gene TRBV27 combines with J gene TRBJ1-2, with D tentatively TRBD1 (6 bases). V lost 6 bases to trimming and J lost 5 bases, with 22 bases between them. This CDR3 has 16 amino acids. CDR1 MNHEY and CDR2 SMNVEV come from the germline V gene (reference sequence). CDR3 nucleotides: TGTGCCAGCAGGGGTCCACAGGGCGAGGCTGGGTATGGCTACACCTTC. Amino acids: CASRGPQGEAGYGYTF.

The chain combines TRBV11-2 with TRBJ1-2, with a possible D match to TRBD1 (5 bases). Germline assignment: CDR1 SGHAT and CDR2 FQNNGV. The CDR3 extends over 15 amino acids. The ends were cut back, 1 base at V and 7 bases at J, with 16 bases in the middle. The CDR3 protein is CASSLVGATGSGYTF. CDR3 in DNA: TGTGCCAGCAGCTTAGTAGGGGCAACGGGGTCTGGCTACACCTTC.